This T cell receptor beta chain appears in the sequencing data of a study of response to subunit inactivated influenza vaccine. Study conclusions and caveats: The study's authors posited that every seasonal influenza vaccination enlists few new T cells.

As to this clonotype: Its antigen remains unidentified.

The CDR3 extends over 13 amino acids. Deletions cut 5 bases from V and 4 bases from J, with 14 bases between. The germline CDR1 and CDR2 sequences are DFQATT and SNEGSKA (reference sequence). TCRdb reprocessed the RT-PCR reads via MiXCR and lists one record per CDR3 protein. The profile covers 560,000 or so distinct CDR3 sequences, with about 8% appearing a single time and 13% taken by the ten largest. The V gene is TRBV20-1, the J gene TRBJ2-5; D is perhaps TRBD2 (5 bases). The sequences come from PBMCs from blood, collected around 25 months after vaccination. The TCR originated in a man between 50 and 69 years old who received an inactivated influenza vaccine. CDR3 bases: TGCAGTGCTTCTACTAGTTTCGGAGAGACCCAGTACTTC. Amino acids: CSASTSFGETQYF.